One and the same sample provided the 17 T cell receptor beta chains below, sequenced in a study of blood T cell repertoires in COVID-19. Libraries were prepared by immunoSEQ multiplex PCR; TCRdb keeps only in-frame clonotypes and omits some of them. This table holds roughly 100,000 clones, around 84% found once. The sequencing sample was made of peripheral blood. The receptor set was obtained from a man aged 50-60 years with active or convalescent COVID-19.

The chain joins TRBV12-3 or TRBV12-4 to TRBJ1-5, with D hard to call. This CDR3 region has 13 residues. V was pared by 4 bases and J by 4 bases, with 8 bases between. CDR3 in DNA: TGTGCCAGCAGTTGGGCCGAAAATCAGCCCCAGCATTTT. Amino acid sequence: CASSWAENQPQHF.

The J gene is TRBJ2-1, the V gene TRBV6-5, with 11 nucleotides matching TRBD1. The germline V gene has CDR1 MNHEY and CDR2 SVGAGI. CDR3 length: 15 residues. The V gene end was trimmed by 6 bases and the J gene end by 8 bases; junction bases not matched to a gene: 9. CDR3 in DNA: TGTGCCAGCAGCCCCGGGACAGGGGGGTGGTATGAGCAGTTCTTC. Amino acid sequence: CASSPGTGGWYEQFF.

V and J are TRBV30 and TRBJ1-6, with D unclear. The CDR3 extends over 14 amino acids. V was shortened by 0 bases and J by 6 bases, with 9 bases between the two germline ends. Germline CDR1 and CDR2: GTSNPN and SVGIG (reference sequence). The CDR3 reads CAWSVVSGNSPLHF. Here the CDR3 DNA reads TGTGCCTGGAGTGTCGTTAGCGGTAATTCACCCCTCCACTTT.

This clone appeared a single time. The V and J genes are TRBV5-1 and TRBJ2-1; D is perhaps TRBD2 (5 bases). The germline CDR1 and CDR2 sequences are SGHRS and YFSETQ. The length of the CDR3 is 12 residues. V was trimmed by 2 bases and J by 12 bases, leaving 12 bases between them. The CDR3 sequence is CASSLGQRSQFF. DNA of the CDR3: TGCGCCAGCAGCTTAGGGCAGCGGTCGCAGTTCTTC.

The rearrangement joins TRBV14 to TRBJ2-6; no reliable D call. The V gene's germline CDR1 is SGHDN and CDR2 FVKESK. The CDR3 sequence is 15 residues long. Trimming stripped 3 bases from V and 1 base from J, with 7 bases between. The CDR3 here is CASSHYGSGANVLTF. The CDR3 coding sequence is TGTGCCAGCAGCCACTACGGGTCTGGGGCCAACGTCCTGACTTTC.

The V gene is TRBV7-2, the J gene TRBJ1-1; the D gene is possibly TRBD1 (6 bases). The V and J ends lost 1 base and 3 bases respectively, with 12 bases between them. This CDR3 spans 15 amino acids. The germline gives CDR1 SGHTA, CDR2 FQGNSA. CDR3 sequence (DNA): TGTGCCAGCAGCTTAGGGACAGCGACCTACACTGAAGCTTTCTTT. Translated: CASSLGTATYTEAFF. The full variable domain, with the rest looked up from reference TRBV7-2 and TRBJ1-1, is GAGVSQSPSNKVTEKGKDVELRCDPISGHTALYWYRQSLGQGLEFLIYFQGNSAPDKSGLPSDRFSAERTGGSVSTLTIQRTQQEDSAVYLCASSLGTATYTEAFFGQGTRLTVV.

The chain has TRBV6-9 and TRBJ2-5; D is perhaps TRBD1 (6 bases). Germline CDR1 reads MNHGY; CDR2 reads SVAAGI. CDR3 length: 13 residues. Trimming shortened V by 7 bases and J by 1 base, and 10 bases separated the two germline ends. The CDR3 sequence: CASITGTQETQYF. CDR3 bases: TGTGCCAGCATTACAGGGACCCAAGAGACCCAGTACTTC.

The chain joins TRBV7-8 to TRBJ1-1; D perhaps matches TRBD1 (5 bases). This CDR3 region has 14 residues. Germline V gene sequence: CDR1 SGHVS, CDR2 FQNEAQ. V shed 1 base and J shed 5 bases, with 11 bases lying between them. As DNA, the CDR3 is TGTGCCAGCAGCTTAGTAGGGGTAACGACTGAAGCTTTCTTT. Protein product: CASSLVGVTTEAFF. Variable domain in full (rest from reference TRBV7-8 and TRBJ1-1): GAGVSQSPRYKVAKRGQDVALRCDPISGHVSLFWYQQALGQGPEFLTYFQNEAQLDKSGLPSDRFFAERPEGSVSTLKIQRTQQEDSAVYLCASSLVGVTTEAFFGQGTRLTVV.

V usage is TRBV11-2 and J usage is TRBJ2-1, with 10 bases matching TRBD2. The CDR3 spans 15 residues. The germline V gene encodes CDR1 SGHAT and CDR2 FQNNGV. V was pared by 6 bases and J by 3 bases, with 5 bases of the junction left unmatched. The CDR3, as DNA: TGTGCCAGCAGGTCTAGCGGGGGCGTCTACAATGAGCAGTTCTTC. Translating gives CASRSSGGVYNEQFF.

The chain is built from TRBV4-3 and TRBJ1-5, with 8 bases that match TRBD1. There are 15 residues in the CDR3. J gave up 2 bases and V 1 base, and 1 base lay outside the gene matches. The germline V gene has CDR1 LGHNA and CDR2 YSLEER. CDR3 protein: CASSQVTGGNQPQHF. The CDR3 region has the DNA TGCGCCAGCAGCCAAGTGACAGGGGGCAATCAGCCCCAGCATTTT.

The chain carries TRBV29-1 and TRBJ2-5; 9 nucleotides match TRBD2. Germline assignment: CDR1 SQVTM and CDR2 ANQGSEA. Trimming cost V 3 bases and J 4 bases; bases outside gene matches: 6. CDR3 size: 14 residues. CDR3 sequence (DNA): TGCAGCGTTGACCCTAGCGGGGTATTAGAGACCCAGTACTTC. This translates into CSVDPSGVLETQYF. Filled out from reference TRBV29-1 and TRBJ2-5, the complete variable domain reads SAVISQKPSRDICQRGTSLTIQCQVDSQVTMMFWYRQQPGQSLTLIATANQGSEATYESGFVIDKFPISRPNLTFSTLTVSNMSPEDSSIYLCSVDPSGVLETQYFGPGTRLLVL.

The chain links TRBV10-1 to TRBJ1-1; D is undetermined. Trimming took off 3 bases at V and 1 base at J, with 6 bases between the two ends. The CDR3 contains 13 residues. Germline CDR1 is WNHNN and CDR2 is SYGVQD (reference sequence). CDR3 DNA: TGCGCCAGCAGTGAATTGGCGAACACTGAAGCTTTCTTT. Translation gives CASSELANTEAFF.

V usage is TRBV28 and J usage is TRBJ1-2; 9 bases agree with TRBD1. CDR1 and CDR2 (germline): MDHEN, SYDVKM. CDR3 length: 14 residues. V gave up 8 bases and J gave up 4 bases; unmatched junction bases: 8. The CDR3 region is CASRRQGGSYGYTF. CDR3 DNA sequence: TGTGCCAGCCGCAGACAGGGGGGTTCCTATGGCTACACCTTC.

J is TRBJ1-4 and V is TRBV7-6; D possibly corresponds to TRBD1 (6 bases). V lost 0 bases, J lost 7 bases, and 12 bases lay in between. The CDR3 totals 15 residues. The germline CDR1 and CDR2 sequences are SGHVS and FNYEAQ. CDR3 amino acids: CASSLATGEIEKLFF. The CDR3 region has the DNA TGTGCCAGCAGCTTAGCGACAGGCGAAATTGAAAAACTGTTTTTT. Drawing the rest from reference TRBV7-6 and TRBJ1-4, the complete variable domain is GAGVSQSPRYKVTKRGQDVALRCDPISGHVSLYWYRQALGQGPEFLTYFNYEAQQDKSGLPNDRFSAERPEGSISTLTIQRTEQRDSAMYRCASSLATGEIEKLFFGSGTQLSVL.

V is TRBV29-1 and J is TRBJ2-2, with 9 nucleotides matching TRBD1. The CDR3 spans 13 residues. The V and J ends lost 4 bases and 5 bases, in that order; junction bases with no gene match: 2. From germline, CDR1 is SQVTM and CDR2 ANQGSEA. The chain's CDR3 is CSVGGQGTGELFF. The CDR3 DNA reads as TGCAGCGTTGGGGGACAGGGAACCGGGGAGCTGTTTTTT.

This clone was seen once. The genes are TRBV6-5 and TRBJ2-1, with TRBD2 as a possible D gene (6 bases). Per germline, CDR1 MNHEY and CDR2 SVGAGI. V shed 8 bases and J shed 12 bases, with 14 bases lying between them. The CDR3 has 11 residues. CDR3 nucleotide sequence: TGTGCCAGCGGGACCCTAGCGCCGCAGTTCTTC. Its translation: CASGTLAPQFF.

The chain has TRBV14 and TRBJ2-7; D gene uncertain. Germline V lookup: CDR1 SGHDN, CDR2 FVKESK. The CDR3 has 15 amino acids. The V end was cut by 2 bases, the J end by 2 bases, with 13 bases between. The DNA of the CDR3 is TGTGCCAGCAGCCAATATTTAGGAGCCCCCTACGAGCAGTACTTC. It codes for CASSQYLGAPYEQYF.